These 5 T cell receptor beta chains came from one sample sequenced in a study of identical twins. TCRdb ran MiXCR on the 5' RACE reads and lists one entry per CDR3 protein. The repertoire includes about 720,000 distinct CDR3 sequences, 18% of them detected once, and roughly 14% sits in the top ten. The sample also formed part of further work on T cells expressing NK-cell markers.

Sample: PBMCs. The receptors shown here come from a woman aged 18-29 years in good health.

This clonotype was observed many times. The V call is TRBV5-5, the J call TRBJ2-1; 7 bases agree with TRBD2. Germline CDR1 and CDR2: SGHKS and YYEKEE (reference sequence). Trimming cost V 4 bases and J 5 bases; bases outside gene matches: 6. This CDR3 has 14 residues. The CDR3 sequence is CASSLSRGNNEQFF. CDR3 sequence (DNA): TGTGCCAGCAGCCTATCGCGGGGGAACAATGAGCAGTTCTTC.

This clonotype occurred a few times. The gene calls are TRBV5-1 and TRBJ2-3, with 9 bases aligning to TRBD2. This CDR3 has 18 amino acids. V lost 4 bases, J lost 4 bases, and 16 bases stayed unmatched. Germline V lookup: CDR1 SGHRS, CDR2 YFSETQ. CDR3 residues: CASSPHPGIAGESDTQYF. The CDR3 region has the DNA TGCGCCAGCAGCCCCCACCCGGGGATAGCGGGAGAGTCAGATACGCAGTATTTT.

This rearrangement joins TRBV7-6 to TRBJ2-3; D perhaps matches TRBD1 (5 bases). The germline CDR1 and CDR2 sequences are SGHVS and FNYEAQ. CDR3 size: 14 residues. V was cut by 3 bases and J by 2 bases, with 9 bases left in between. The CDR3 loop is CASSFRAYTDTQYF. CDR3 DNA sequence: TGTGCCAGCAGCTTCAGGGCCTACACAGATACGCAGTATTTT.

This clonotype turned up a few times. The chain combines TRBV6-5 with TRBJ2-3, with TRBD2 matching over 9 bases. The V segment lost 2 bases and the J segment 4 bases; nucleotides outside the gene matches: 10. Germline CDR1 and CDR2: MNHEY and SVGAGI. CDR3 length: 17 amino acids. DNA for the CDR3: TGTGCCAGCAGTTACGACCTGCGGGGGGGCTCCCCAGATACGCAGTATTTT. It codes for CASSYDLRGGSPDTQYF.

This clonotype has only a few counts. The gene calls are TRBV3-1 and TRBJ2-1; 8 bases align to TRBD2. The junction had 9 bases not matched to a gene; V was cut back by 7 bases and J by 4 bases. Germline-derived CDR1 and CDR2 are LGHDT and YNNKEL (reference sequence). The CDR3 extends over 15 amino acids. The CDR3 region is CASTRRGGPYNEQFF. CDR3 nucleotides: TGTGCCAGCACCCGCCGGGGGGGGCCATACAATGAGCAGTTCTTC.